One sample yielded the 2 T cell receptor beta chains listed below, sequenced in a study of prognosis after radiotherapy for stage I lung cancer (dated by TCRdb to the early 2020s). The listed sequencing device is Illumina HiSeq 3000. Two rounds of multiplex PCR were used to amplify the TCR beta CDR3 region from genomic DNA. The first PCR round used primers specific to each TRBV and TRBJ gene, with sequences filed in Chinese patent CN105087789A. The raw public data were reprocessed by TCRdb itself: fastp quality trimming at Q25, MiXCR clonotype calling, in-frame beta chains only. When rows share a CDR3 protein, they turn into one entry using the most common DNA and genes. For this sample there are about 14,000 distinct CDR3 sequences; 55% to 60% appear just once. Of the sample, 26% is held by the ten largest clones. This specimen was PBMCs, taken before or after stereotactic body radiation therapy (not recorded which). These receptors were obtained from a donor at least 50 years old with non-small cell lung cancer.

This clonotype was detected only a few times. One base away lies a much larger clone, so this may be a sequencing read error. The V and J genes are TRBV7-9 and TRBJ2-4; tentatively, D is TRBD2 (5 bases). The V gene lost 1 base and the J gene lost 4 bases, with 14 bases spanning the gap. CDR1 SEHNR and CDR2 FQNEAQ come from the germline V gene (reference sequence). The CDR3 runs to 16 residues. CDR3 in amino acids: CASSLGHWESKNIQYF. CDR3 nucleotides: TGTGCCAGCAGCTTAGGACACTGGGAGAGTAAAAACATTCAGTACTTC. The complete variable domain, with remaining parts taken from reference TRBV7-9 and TRBJ2-4, reads DTGVSQNPRHKITKRGQNVTFRCDPISEHNRLYWYRQTLGQGPEFLTYFQNEAQLEKSRLLSDRFSAERPKGSFSTLEIQRTEQGDSAMYLCASSLGHWESKNIQYFGAGTRLSVL.

This clonotype has at least ten counts. The chain carries TRBV5-1 and TRBJ2-5, with 12 bases identical to TRBD2. In germline, CDR1 is SGHRS, CDR2 YFSETQ. The CDR3 loop spans 16 amino acids. Losses at the gene ends were 4 bases for V and 1 base for J; bases not matched to a gene: 5. CDR3 sequence reads: CASSKASGRAQETQYF. Here the CDR3 DNA reads TGCGCCAGCAGCAAGGCTAGCGGGAGGGCCCAAGAGACCCAGTACTTC.